A selection of T cell receptor beta chains follows, all from one sample in a study of T cells in Graves' hyperthyroidism and ophthalmopathy. TCRdb itself ran the multiplex PCR reads through MiXCR, one entry per CDR3 protein. This table has 600,000 to 750,000 distinct CDR3 sequences, approximately 15% appearing once. The sequenced material came from blood. The source of these receptors is a man aged 50-60 years with Graves' hyperthyroidism. Each CDR3 is given with its conserved first and last residue. A D gene is named only where the DNA matches it firmly. Only some rows state a clone size, as once, few, many or a class for expanded clones.

D gene,J gene,clone size,V gene,CDR3 DNA,CDR3 protein
TRBD1,TRBJ2-7,-,TRBV19,TGTGCCAGTAGTACTACAGGGGCCGATAACTGGGAGCAGTACTTC,CASSTTGADNWEQYF
-,TRBJ1-1,-,TRBV4-2,TGTGCCAGCAGCCAAGAGGGGAAAGCTTTCTTT,CASSQEGKAFF
-,TRBJ1-1,many,TRBV2,TGTGCCAGCAGGGGGACACAGAACACTGAAGCTTTCTTT,CASRGTQNTEAFF
TRBD2,TRBJ2-2,few,TRBV3-1,TGTGCCAGCAGCCTTGGACTAGCGGGATTCGGGACCGGGGAGCTGTTTTTT,CASSLGLAGFGTGELFF
TRBD2,TRBJ2-1,-,TRBV7-9,TGTGCCAGCAGCTTACCACGACTAGCGGGAGGGAATGAGCAGTTCTTC,CASSLPRLAGGNEQFF
-,TRBJ1-1,many,TRBV27,TGTGCCAGCAGTTCATACGATTCGGGACGGCTATTCATGAACACTGAAGCTTTCTTT,CASSSYDSGRLFMNTEAFF
TRBD2,TRBJ2-7,many,TRBV7-2,TGTGCCAGCAGCTTAGAAGGTCCGGCTAGCGGGAGGGTCTACGAGCAGTACTTC,CASSLEGPASGRVYEQYF
TRBD1,TRBJ2-2,few,TRBV20-1,TGCAGTGCTAGAGGCCGGACAGGGGCCGGGGAGCTGTTTTTT,CSARGRTGAGELFF
-,TRBJ1-1,many,TRBV11-2,TGTGCCAGCAGCTTAGTGAGGCTGGATGGAGCTTTCTTT,CASSLVRLDGAFF
TRBD2,TRBJ2-5,-,TRBV19,TGTGCCAGTTCGACTAGCGGGAGATCTGCAGAGACCCAGTACTTC,CASSTSGRSAETQYF
-,TRBJ2-6,-,TRBV7-9,TGTGCCAGCAGCTTAGTGGGGAACTCTGGGGCCAACGTCCTGACTTTC,CASSLVGNSGANVLTF
-,TRBJ1-1,many,TRBV28,TGTGCCAGCAGTCCCCTTTGGGGGATGGAAGCTTTCTTT,CASSPLWGMEAFF
TRBD1,TRBJ2-7,-,TRBV2,TGTGCCAGCACTCTCCAGGGACAGGAGACCTACGAGCAGTACTTC,CASTLQGQETYEQYF
-,TRBJ2-1,-,TRBV7-8,TGTGCCAGCAGCGCCCACCTGGGTGAGCAGTTCTTC,CASSAHLGEQFF
-,TRBJ2-7,many,TRBV28,TGTGCCAGCAGTTCCGCCGGGACGACCGCCTACGAGCAGTACTTC,CASSSAGTTAYEQYF
-,TRBJ2-1,few,TRBV4-2,TGTGCCAGCAGCCATTTAGCGGAAGGGAATGAGCAGTTCTTC,CASSHLAEGNEQFF
-,TRBJ2-7,few,TRBV20-1,TGCAGTGCTAGAGAAAAAGGGACCTACGAGCAGTACTTC,CSAREKGTYEQYF
TRBD1,TRBJ1-2,-,TRBV9,TGTGCCAGCACCCCGGCGGGACAGGGCTATGGCTACACCTTC,CASTPAGQGYGYTF
TRBD1,TRBJ1-1,many,TRBV2,TGTGCCAGCAGTAGGGACAGGAACACTGAAGCTTTCTTT,CASSRDRNTEAFF
-,TRBJ2-1,few,TRBV7-6,TGTGCCAGCAGCTTAACTTGGTTAAAGGGCTACAATGAGCAGTTCTTC,CASSLTWLKGYNEQFF
TRBD1,TRBJ2-7,many,TRBV10-3,TGTGCCATCAGTGGATCAGTGGCAGGGACAGGGAAAAACGAGCAGTACTTC,CAISGSVAGTGKNEQYF
-,TRBJ2-3,many,TRBV9,TGTGCCAGCAGCGTAGAGCTGGCGGATACGCAGTATTTT,CASSVELADTQYF